The 8 T cell receptor beta chains below all came from one sample that was sequenced in a study of blood T cell repertoires in COVID-19. TCRdb's copy holds only in-frame clones and misses some; the assay was immunoSEQ multiplex PCR. The table shows approximately 50,000 clones, with about 92% occurring only once. The specimen was peripheral blood. These receptors were collected from a man between 50 and 59 years old with active COVID-19.

The V and J genes are TRBV5-1 and TRBJ1-1, with 7 bases aligning to TRBD1. Germline CDR1 is SGHRS and CDR2 is YFSETQ. This CDR3 is 16 amino acids long. V was pared by 3 bases and J by 0 bases, with 8 bases of the junction left unmatched. The CDR3 DNA is TGCGCCAGCAGCTCCCGGGACAGCTCTATGAACACTGAAGCTTTCTTT. This codes for CASSSRDSSMNTEAFF.

V usage is TRBV18 and J usage is TRBJ2-7, with TRBD2 matching over 8 bases. V shed 3 bases and J 2 bases; nucleotides not matched to a gene: 6. The CDR3 is 15 residues long. Germline V gene lookup returns CDR1 KGHSH and CDR2 LQKENI. CDR3 coding DNA: TGTGCCAGCTCACCCTCGGGACTAGAAGCCTACGAGCAGTACTTC. Translating gives CASSPSGLEAYEQYF.

This clone has only one observation. This chain uses TRBV4-2 with TRBJ1-1; D is unresolved. The germline V gene encodes CDR1 LGHNA and CDR2 YNFKEQ. Deletions cut 0 bases from V and 4 bases from J, with 12 bases between. The CDR3 length is 15 residues. The CDR3, as DNA: TGTGCCAGCAGCCAAGATATGAACTACCCCACTGAAGCTTTCTTT. This translates into CASSQDMNYPTEAFF.

This chain links TRBV10-2 with TRBJ2-5, with D tentatively TRBD2 (6 bases). The CDR3 loop spans 15 amino acids. Trimming removed 3 bases at V and 1 base at J, with 12 bases between. In germline, CDR1 is WSHSY, CDR2 SAAADI. The CDR3 spells CASSDPPRGQETQYF. CDR3 in DNA: TGCGCCAGCAGTGACCCCCCGCGGGGCCAAGAGACCCAGTACTTC.

This clone was seen a single time. The chain joins TRBV28 to TRBJ1-6, with 7 bases identical to TRBD1. Germline V gene lookup returns CDR1 MDHEN and CDR2 SYDVKM. There are 16 residues in the CDR3. The ends lost 7 bases at V and 4 bases at J; junction bases unmatched: 10. The CDR3: CASNSRWTGYNSPLHF. CDR3 nucleotide sequence: TGTGCCAGCAACTCTCGATGGACAGGTTATAATTCACCCCTCCACTTT.

The gene calls are TRBV18 and TRBJ2-1, with TRBD2 matching over 9 bases. The V gene's germline CDR1 is KGHSH and CDR2 LQKENI. The CDR3 spans 19 residues. J gave up 2 bases and V 1 base, and 12 bases lay outside the gene matches. CDR3 in DNA: TGTGCCAGCTCACCACGTGCCAATAGCGGGAGAAAAACCTACAATGAGCAGTTCTTC. This translates into CASSPRANSGRKTYNEQFF.

This clone was recorded once. This rearrangement joins TRBV15 to TRBJ1-4; D not certain. The CDR3 has 15 residues. Germline-derived CDR1 and CDR2 are LNHNV and YYDKDF (reference sequence). Trimming removed 1 base at V and 11 bases at J, with 17 bases between. The CDR3 loop is CATSRGSPPSSKLFF. CDR3 DNA sequence: TGTGCCACCAGCAGAGGGAGCCCGCCTAGCTCGAAACTGTTTTTT. The entire variable domain, with the rest obtained from reference TRBV15 and TRBJ1-4, is as follows: DAMVIQNPRYQVTQFGKPVTLSCSQTLNHNVMYWYQQKSSQAPKLLFHYYDKDFNNEADTPDNFQSRRPNTSFCFLDIRSPGLGDTAMYLCATSRGSPPSSKLFFGSGTQLSVL.

The CDR3 protein is CASSLDSGPYEQYF. The CDR3 DNA reads TGTGCCAGCAGCTTGGACAGTGGGCCCTACGAGCAGTACTTC. V is TRBV7-3 and J is TRBJ2-7; tentative D call: TRBD1 (6 bases). Germline V gene data show CDR1 as SGHTA and CDR2 as FQGTGA. V gave up 3 bases and J gave up 2 bases, with 11 bases separating them. The CDR3 has 14 amino acids.